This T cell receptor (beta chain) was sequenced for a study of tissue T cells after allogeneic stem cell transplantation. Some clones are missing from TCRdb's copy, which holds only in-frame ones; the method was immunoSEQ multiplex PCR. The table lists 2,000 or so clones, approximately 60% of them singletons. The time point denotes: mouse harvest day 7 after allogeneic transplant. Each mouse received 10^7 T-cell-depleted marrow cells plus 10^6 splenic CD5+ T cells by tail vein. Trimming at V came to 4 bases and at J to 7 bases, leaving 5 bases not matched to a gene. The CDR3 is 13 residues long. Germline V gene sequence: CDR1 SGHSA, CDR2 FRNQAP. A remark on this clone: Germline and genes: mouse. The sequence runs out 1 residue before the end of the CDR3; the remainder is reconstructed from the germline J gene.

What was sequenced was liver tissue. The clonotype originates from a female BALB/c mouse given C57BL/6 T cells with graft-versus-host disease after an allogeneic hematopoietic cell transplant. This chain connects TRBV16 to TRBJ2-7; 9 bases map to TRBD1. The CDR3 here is CASSWTGEGEQYF. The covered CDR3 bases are TGTGCAAGCAGCTGGACAGGGGAGGGGGAACAGTAC.